This T cell receptor (beta chain) came from a study of blood T cell repertoires in COVID-19. The overall study: Samples representing acute and convalescent COVID-19 were sourced from the United States, Italy and Spain.

The assay was immunoSEQ multiplex PCR, and TCRdb's table has in-frame clones only and misses some. In the table there are 45,000 to 55,000 clones, about 92% of which are singletons. The CDR3 totals 16 residues. The junction had 9 bases not matched to a gene; V was cut back by 2 bases and J by 5 bases. Germline lookup yields CDR1 SEHNR and CDR2 FQNEAQ (reference sequence). The sequencing input was peripheral blood. This chain uses TRBV7-9 with TRBJ2-1; 7 positions agree with TRBD1. The TCR was taken from a human donor in a cohort sampled during active COVID-19. CDR3 sequence: CASSLSHRGPNNEQFF. The DNA of the CDR3 is TGTGCCAGCAGCTTATCCCACAGGGGACCAAACAATGAGCAGTTCTTC.